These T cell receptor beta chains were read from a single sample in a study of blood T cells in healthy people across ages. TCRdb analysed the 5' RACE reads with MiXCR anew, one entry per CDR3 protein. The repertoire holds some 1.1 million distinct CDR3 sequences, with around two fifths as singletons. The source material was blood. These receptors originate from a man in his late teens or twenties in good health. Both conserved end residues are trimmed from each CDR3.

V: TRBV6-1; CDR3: ASSERQGSSSYNEQY
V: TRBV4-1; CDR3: ASSAGTTLYNEQY
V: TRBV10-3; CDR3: AISTPGTGTTGELF
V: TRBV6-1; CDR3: ASSYNPGENQPQH
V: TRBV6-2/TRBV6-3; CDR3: ASSYGGTSRETQY
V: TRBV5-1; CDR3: ASSLYTGYTEAF
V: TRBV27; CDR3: ASSLSGGKSYNEQF
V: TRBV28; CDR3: ASSYDRMGNNEQF
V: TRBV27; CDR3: ASSLSMDRIYGYT
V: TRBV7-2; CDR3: ASSSTGHTDTQY
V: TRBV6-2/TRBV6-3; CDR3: ASTISGGQYEQF
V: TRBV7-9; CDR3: AISGGTYNEQY
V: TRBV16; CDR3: ASSQSRGGASYNEQF
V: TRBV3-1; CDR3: ASSPNRRGTQY
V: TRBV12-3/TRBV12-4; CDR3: ASSFTAEQGANYGYT
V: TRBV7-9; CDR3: ASSFSPRRRRNTEAF
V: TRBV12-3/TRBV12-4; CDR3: AITRDRAYNEQF
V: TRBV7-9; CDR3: ASLGGLRDEQF
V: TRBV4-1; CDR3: ASSQTHALNEQY
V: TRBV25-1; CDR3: ASSDRTGKDTEAF
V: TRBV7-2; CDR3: ASSHSSNVWSSTDTQY
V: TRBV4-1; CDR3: ASSRTLLYQETQY
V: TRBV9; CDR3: ASSAQSLSTEAF
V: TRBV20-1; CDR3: SARDPDRFSYEQY
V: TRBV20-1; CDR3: SARDLAGAADTQY
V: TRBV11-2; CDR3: ASSLDPGLYGYT
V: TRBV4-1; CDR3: ASSLQRLGGTEAF
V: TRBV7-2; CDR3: ASSREADGTEAF
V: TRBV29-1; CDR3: SVVGTATSGMNTEAF
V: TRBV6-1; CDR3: ASAARRYNEQF
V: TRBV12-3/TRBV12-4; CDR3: ASSLMDQETQY
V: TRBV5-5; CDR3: ASSSHVEQF